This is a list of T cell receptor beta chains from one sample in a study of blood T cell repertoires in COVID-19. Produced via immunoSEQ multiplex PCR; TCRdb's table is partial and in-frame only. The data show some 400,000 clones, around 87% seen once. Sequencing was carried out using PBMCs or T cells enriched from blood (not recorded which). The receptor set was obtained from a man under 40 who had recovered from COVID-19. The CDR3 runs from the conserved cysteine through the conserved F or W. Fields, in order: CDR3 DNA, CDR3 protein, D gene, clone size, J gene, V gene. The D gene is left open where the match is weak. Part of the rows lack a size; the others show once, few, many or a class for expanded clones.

CDR3nt: TGTGCCAGCAGCAACAGGGCGGAGGGCTACACCTTC
CDR3aa: CASSNRAEGYTF
d_gene: .
abundance: .
j_gene: TRBJ1-2
v_gene: TRBV27

CDR3nt: TGTGCCAGCAGCTTAGGCCGGGGAGGGTTAATCGACTATGGCTACACCTTC
CDR3aa: CASSLGRGGLIDYGYTF
d_gene: .
abundance: .
j_gene: TRBJ1-2
v_gene: TRBV13

CDR3nt: TGTGCCAGCACCGGCAGGGGGCAAAGGAATGAGCAGTTCTTC
CDR3aa: CASTGRGQRNEQFF
d_gene: TRBD1
abundance: once
j_gene: TRBJ2-1
v_gene: TRBV6-5

CDR3nt: TGTGCCAGCAGTTACTCAGGGGCAGCAACTAATGAAAAACTGTTTTTT
CDR3aa: CASSYSGAATNEKLFF
d_gene: .
abundance: .
j_gene: TRBJ1-4
v_gene: TRBV6-5

CDR3nt: TGCGCCAGCAGCTCCTGGATGGCACAGGGCGGAGGCTACACCTTC
CDR3aa: CASSSWMAQGGGYTF
d_gene: .
abundance: .
j_gene: TRBJ1-2
v_gene: TRBV5-1

CDR3nt: TGTGCCAGCAGTGAAGCGGGAGGGGGCTATGGCTACACCTTC
CDR3aa: CASSEAGGGYGYTF
d_gene: .
abundance: .
j_gene: TRBJ1-2
v_gene: TRBV25-1

CDR3nt: TGTGCCTGGATAAGGAGCCCCGGTTTTGACACCATATATTTT
CDR3aa: CAWIRSPGFDTIYF
d_gene: .
abundance: .
j_gene: TRBJ1-3
v_gene: TRBV30

CDR3nt: TGTGCCAGCAGCCCGGAGGGGCTGAACACTGAAGCTTTCTTT
CDR3aa: CASSPEGLNTEAFF
d_gene: .
abundance: .
j_gene: TRBJ1-1
v_gene: TRBV7-9

CDR3nt: TGTGCCAGCAGTTTTGCAGGGTTTATGAACACTGAAGCTTTCTTT
CDR3aa: CASSFAGFMNTEAFF
d_gene: .
abundance: .
j_gene: TRBJ1-1
v_gene: TRBV27

CDR3nt: TGTGCCAGCAGCTTAGTCGCGGGATCTGAAGCTTTCTTT
CDR3aa: CASSLVAGSEAFF
d_gene: .
abundance: .
j_gene: TRBJ1-1
v_gene: TRBV7-2

CDR3nt: TGTGCCAGTAGGGGACTAGCGGGACAAACCCAAGAGACCCAGTACTTC
CDR3aa: CASRGLAGQTQETQYF
d_gene: TRBD2
abundance: .
j_gene: TRBJ2-5
v_gene: TRBV19

CDR3nt: TGTGCCAGCAGTTACAGGGGTGAGTCACCCCTCCACTTT
CDR3aa: CASSYRGESPLHF
d_gene: .
abundance: .
j_gene: TRBJ1-6
v_gene: TRBV6-5

CDR3nt: TGCGCCAGCAGCTTGGAGTGGGGCTCCTTCCACACTGAAGCTTTCTTT
CDR3aa: CASSLEWGSFHTEAFF
d_gene: .
abundance: .
j_gene: TRBJ1-1
v_gene: TRBV5-1

CDR3nt: TGCGCCAGCAGTCCAGGGGTAAACACTGAAGCTTTCTTT
CDR3aa: CASSPGVNTEAFF
d_gene: .
abundance: .
j_gene: TRBJ1-1
v_gene: TRBV5-1

CDR3nt: TGTGCCAGCAGCTTGGGACAGCAAATCAATCAGCCCCAGCATTTT
CDR3aa: CASSLGQQINQPQHF
d_gene: TRBD1
abundance: .
j_gene: TRBJ1-5
v_gene: TRBV7-6

CDR3nt: TGTGCCAGCAGAGATAGCGGGGATCCCCCCGGGGAGCTGTTTTTT
CDR3aa: CASRDSGDPPGELFF
d_gene: TRBD2
abundance: .
j_gene: TRBJ2-2
v_gene: TRBV25-1

CDR3nt: TGCGCCAGCAGCTTCGCAGGGGAAGGAAACACCATATATTTT
CDR3aa: CASSFAGEGNTIYF
d_gene: .
abundance: .
j_gene: TRBJ1-3
v_gene: TRBV5-1

CDR3nt: TGTGCCAGCGGACGGGGGGGCCGGGTTAGTGAGCAGTTCTTC
CDR3aa: CASGRGGRVSEQFF
d_gene: TRBD2
abundance: .
j_gene: TRBJ2-1
v_gene: TRBV7-6

CDR3nt: TGTACGGGGTTGGAAGGAAGCACTGAAGCTTTCTTT
CDR3aa: CTGLEGSTEAFF
d_gene: .
abundance: .
j_gene: TRBJ1-1
v_gene: TRBV2

CDR3nt: TGTGCCAGCAGCCCGACAGGGCTACGTTATAATTCACCCCTCCACTTT
CDR3aa: CASSPTGLRYNSPLHF
d_gene: TRBD1
abundance: .
j_gene: TRBJ1-6
v_gene: TRBV3-1/TRBV3-2

CDR3nt: TGTGCCACCAGCAGAGAGGCGGGGCCATACAATGAGCAGTTCTTC
CDR3aa: CATSREAGPYNEQFF
d_gene: .
abundance: .
j_gene: TRBJ2-1
v_gene: TRBV15

CDR3nt: TGTGCCAGCAGTGAGGCCGGGTATCAGCCCCAGCATTTT
CDR3aa: CASSEAGYQPQHF
d_gene: .
abundance: .
j_gene: TRBJ1-5
v_gene: TRBV2

CDR3nt: TGTGCCAGCTCACCACTTAAGGGGCTCGGTTCACCCCTCCACTTT
CDR3aa: CASSPLKGLGSPLHF
d_gene: .
abundance: .
j_gene: TRBJ1-6
v_gene: TRBV18

CDR3nt: TGTGCCAGCAGCGAGCTTCCATCTCTCGGGGGAAATGAGCAGTTCTTC
CDR3aa: CASSELPSLGGNEQFF
d_gene: .
abundance: .
j_gene: TRBJ2-1
v_gene: TRBV6-4

CDR3nt: TGTGCCAGCAGTTATGGGACAGGGGTTGAGCAGTTCTTC
CDR3aa: CASSYGTGVEQFF
d_gene: TRBD1
abundance: .
j_gene: TRBJ2-1
v_gene: TRBV27

CDR3nt: TGTGCCAGCAGTTACCAACACCCTAATTCACCCCTCCACTTT
CDR3aa: CASSYQHPNSPLHF
d_gene: .
abundance: .
j_gene: TRBJ1-6
v_gene: TRBV6-6

CDR3nt: TGTGCCAGCAGTTTTTACCGGGGAGAGACCCAGTACTTC
CDR3aa: CASSFYRGETQYF
d_gene: .
abundance: .
j_gene: TRBJ2-5
v_gene: TRBV27

CDR3nt: TGCGCCAGCAGCCAAGTTAGGGGGGACAGACCGAACAATGAGCAGTTCTTC
CDR3aa: CASSQVRGDRPNNEQFF
d_gene: .
abundance: .
j_gene: TRBJ2-1
v_gene: TRBV4-1

CDR3nt: TGCGCCAGCAGTCAAGGGGGGTCGATAAAGCCCCAGCATTTT
CDR3aa: CASSQGGSIKPQHF
d_gene: .
abundance: few
j_gene: TRBJ1-5
v_gene: TRBV23-1